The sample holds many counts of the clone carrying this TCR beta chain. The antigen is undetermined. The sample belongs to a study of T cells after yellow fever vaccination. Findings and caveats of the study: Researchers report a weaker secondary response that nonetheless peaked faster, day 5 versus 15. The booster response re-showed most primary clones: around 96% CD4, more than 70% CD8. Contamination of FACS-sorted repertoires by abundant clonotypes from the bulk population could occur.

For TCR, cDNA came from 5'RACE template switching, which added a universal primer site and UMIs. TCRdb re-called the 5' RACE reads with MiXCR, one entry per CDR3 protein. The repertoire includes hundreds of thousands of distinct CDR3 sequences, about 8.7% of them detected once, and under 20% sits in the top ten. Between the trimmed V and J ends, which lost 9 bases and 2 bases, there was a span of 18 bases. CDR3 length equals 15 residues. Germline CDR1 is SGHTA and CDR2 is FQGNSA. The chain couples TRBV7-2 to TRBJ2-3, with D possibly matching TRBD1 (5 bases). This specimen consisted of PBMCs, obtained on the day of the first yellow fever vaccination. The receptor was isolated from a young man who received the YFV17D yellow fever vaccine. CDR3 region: CARGAHLALTDTQYF. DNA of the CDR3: TGTGCCAGAGGGGCCCACCTGGCTCTCACAGATACGCAGTATTTT.